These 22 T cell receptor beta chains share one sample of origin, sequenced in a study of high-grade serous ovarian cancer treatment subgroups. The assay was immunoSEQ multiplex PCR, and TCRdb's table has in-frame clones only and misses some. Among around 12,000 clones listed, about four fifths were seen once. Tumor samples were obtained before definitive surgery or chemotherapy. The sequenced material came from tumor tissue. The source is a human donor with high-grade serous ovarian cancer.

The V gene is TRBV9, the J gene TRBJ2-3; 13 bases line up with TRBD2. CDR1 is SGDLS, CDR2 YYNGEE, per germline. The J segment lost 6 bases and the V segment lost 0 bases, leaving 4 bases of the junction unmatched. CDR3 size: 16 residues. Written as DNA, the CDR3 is TGTGCCAGCAGCGTAGGGACTAGCGGGGGTTCTGATACGCAGTATTTT. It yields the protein CASSVGTSGGSDTQYF. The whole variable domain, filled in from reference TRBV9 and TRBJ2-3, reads DSGVTQTPKHLITATGQRVTLRCSPRSGDLSVYWYQQSLDQGLQFLIQYYNGEERAKGNILERFSAQQFPDLHSELNLSSLELGDSALYFCASSVGTSGGSDTQYFGPGTRLTVL.

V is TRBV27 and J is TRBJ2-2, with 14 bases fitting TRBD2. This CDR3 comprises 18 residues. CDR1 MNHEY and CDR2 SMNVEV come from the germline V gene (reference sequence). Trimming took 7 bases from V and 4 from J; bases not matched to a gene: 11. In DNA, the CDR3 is TGTGCCAGCACCTTCGGACTAGCGGGAGGAGGCGGCACCGGGGAGCTGTTTTTT. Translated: CASTFGLAGGGGTGELFF.

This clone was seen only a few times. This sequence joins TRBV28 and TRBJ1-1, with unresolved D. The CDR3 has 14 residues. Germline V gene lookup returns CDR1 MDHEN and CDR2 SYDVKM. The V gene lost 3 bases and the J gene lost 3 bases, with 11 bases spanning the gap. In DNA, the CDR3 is TGTGCCAGCAGTTTGCCAGGATGGGACACTGAAGCTTTCTTT. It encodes CASSLPGWDTEAFF.

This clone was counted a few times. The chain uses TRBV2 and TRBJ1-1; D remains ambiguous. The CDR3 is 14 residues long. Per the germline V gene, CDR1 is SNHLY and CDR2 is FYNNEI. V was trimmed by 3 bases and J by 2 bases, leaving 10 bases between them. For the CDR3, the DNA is TGTGCCAGCAGTGACGGCCCCTATAACACTGAAGCTTTCTTT. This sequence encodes CASSDGPYNTEAFF.

The CDR3 bases are TGTGCCAGTAGTGAAGTCTACAATGAGCAGTTCTTC. It specifies CASSEVYNEQFF. The J gene is TRBJ2-1, the V gene TRBV19; no definite D call. Trimming left V 5 bases short and J 3 bases short, with 5 bases between. This CDR3 has 12 amino acids. CDR1 LNHDA and CDR2 SQIVND come from the germline V gene (reference sequence).

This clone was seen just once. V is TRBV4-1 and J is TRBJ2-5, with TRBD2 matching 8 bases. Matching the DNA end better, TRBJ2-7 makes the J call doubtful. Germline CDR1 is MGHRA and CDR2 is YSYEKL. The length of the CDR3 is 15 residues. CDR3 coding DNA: TGCGCCAGCAGCCAGGAAAGGGTCGGGAGGGACGAGCAGTACTTC. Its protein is CASSQERVGRDEQYF.

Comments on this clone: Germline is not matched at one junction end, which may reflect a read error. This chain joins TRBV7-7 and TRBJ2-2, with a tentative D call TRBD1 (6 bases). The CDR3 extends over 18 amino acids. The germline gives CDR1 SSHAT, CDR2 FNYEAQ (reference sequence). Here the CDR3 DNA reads TGTGCTAGCAGCTTAGCCTCGACAGGCCCCGCGAACACCGGGGAGCTGTTTTTT. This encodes CASSLASTGPANTGELFF.

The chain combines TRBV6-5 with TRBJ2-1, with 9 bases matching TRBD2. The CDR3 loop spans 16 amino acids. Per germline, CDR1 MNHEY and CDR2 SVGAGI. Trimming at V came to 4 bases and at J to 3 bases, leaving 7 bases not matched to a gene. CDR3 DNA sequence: TGTGCCAGCAGTTTAACGACTAGCGGTTACTACAATGAGCAGTTCTTC. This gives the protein CASSLTTSGYYNEQFF.

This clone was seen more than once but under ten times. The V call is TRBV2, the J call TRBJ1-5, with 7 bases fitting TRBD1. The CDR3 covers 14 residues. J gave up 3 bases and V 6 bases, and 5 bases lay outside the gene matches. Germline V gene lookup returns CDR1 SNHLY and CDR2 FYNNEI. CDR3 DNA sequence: TGTGCCAGCAGCCCGGACAGGATCAATCAGCCCCAGCATTTT. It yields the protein CASSPDRINQPQHF.

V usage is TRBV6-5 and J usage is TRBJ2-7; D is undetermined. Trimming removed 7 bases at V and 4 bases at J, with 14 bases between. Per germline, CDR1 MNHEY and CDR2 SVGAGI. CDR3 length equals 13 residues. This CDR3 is CASKSALHYEQYF. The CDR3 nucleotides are TGTGCCAGCAAATCCGCCCTCCATTACGAGCAGTACTTC.

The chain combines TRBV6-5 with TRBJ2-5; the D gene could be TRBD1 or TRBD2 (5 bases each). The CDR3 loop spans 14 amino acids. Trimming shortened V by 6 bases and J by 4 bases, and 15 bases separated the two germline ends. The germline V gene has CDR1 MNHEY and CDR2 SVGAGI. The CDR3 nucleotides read TGTGCCAGCAGACGGGCCGGGACGTTAGAGACCCAGTACTTC. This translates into CASRRAGTLETQYF.

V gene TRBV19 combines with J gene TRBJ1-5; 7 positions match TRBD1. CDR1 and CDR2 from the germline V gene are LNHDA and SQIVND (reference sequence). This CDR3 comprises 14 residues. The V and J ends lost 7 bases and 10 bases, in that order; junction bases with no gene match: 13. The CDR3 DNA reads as TGTGCCAGTATGGAGACAGGGAGTTCGGGACCCCAGCATTTT. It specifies CASMETGSSGPQHF.

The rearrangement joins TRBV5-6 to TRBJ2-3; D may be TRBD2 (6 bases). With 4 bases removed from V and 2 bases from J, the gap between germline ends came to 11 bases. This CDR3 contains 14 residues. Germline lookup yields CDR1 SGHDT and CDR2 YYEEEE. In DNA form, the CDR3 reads TGTGCCAGCAGCAAAAGCGGGTTCACAGATACGCAGTATTTT. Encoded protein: CASSKSGFTDTQYF.

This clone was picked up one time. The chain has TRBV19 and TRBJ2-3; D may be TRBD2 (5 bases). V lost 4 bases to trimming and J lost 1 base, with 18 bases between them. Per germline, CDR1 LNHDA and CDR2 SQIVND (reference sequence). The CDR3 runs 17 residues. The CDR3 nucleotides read TGTGCCAGTAGTACCAATCGGGGTCCCGGCGGCACAGATACGCAGTATTTT. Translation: CASSTNRGPGGTDTQYF.

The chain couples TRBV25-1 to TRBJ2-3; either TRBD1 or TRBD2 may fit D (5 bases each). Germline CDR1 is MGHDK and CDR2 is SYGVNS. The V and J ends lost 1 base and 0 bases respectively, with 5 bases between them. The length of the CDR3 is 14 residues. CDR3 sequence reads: CASSEWDSTDTQYF. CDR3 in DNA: TGTGCCAGCAGTGAATGGGACAGCACAGATACGCAGTATTTT.

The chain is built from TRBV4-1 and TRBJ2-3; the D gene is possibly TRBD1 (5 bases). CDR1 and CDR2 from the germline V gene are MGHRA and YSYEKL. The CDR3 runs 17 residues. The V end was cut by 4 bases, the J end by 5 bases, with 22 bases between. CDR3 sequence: CASSRSPPDTDRDTQYF. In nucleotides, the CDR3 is TGCGCCAGCAGCCGCTCCCCCCCGGACACGGACCGAGATACGCAGTATTTT.

The CDR3 reads CASWGGTGGYNEQFF. As DNA, the CDR3 is TGTGCCAGCTGGGGGGGGACAGGGGGATACAATGAGCAGTTCTTC. This chain joins TRBV27 and TRBJ2-1; 11 bases line up with TRBD1. Trimming at V came to 8 bases and at J to 4 bases, leaving 7 bases not matched to a gene. CDR1 is MNHEY and CDR2 is SMNVEV in the germline V gene (reference sequence). The CDR3 runs 15 residues.

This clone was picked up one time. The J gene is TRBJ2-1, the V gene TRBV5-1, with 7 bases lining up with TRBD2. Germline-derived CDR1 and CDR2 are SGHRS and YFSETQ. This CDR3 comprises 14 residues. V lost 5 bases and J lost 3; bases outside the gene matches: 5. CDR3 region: CASRAGAGYNEQFF. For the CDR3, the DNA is TGCGCCAGCAGGGCGGGAGCAGGCTACAATGAGCAGTTCTTC.

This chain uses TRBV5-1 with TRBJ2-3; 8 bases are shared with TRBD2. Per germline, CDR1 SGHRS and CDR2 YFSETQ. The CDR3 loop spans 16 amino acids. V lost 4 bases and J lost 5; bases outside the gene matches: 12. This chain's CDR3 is CASSRAMGLAGDTQYF. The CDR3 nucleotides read TGCGCCAGCAGCCGGGCAATGGGGCTAGCGGGAGATACGCAGTATTTT.

Here the CDR3 reads CASSLVGVWDRDIYEQYF. For the CDR3, the DNA is TGTGCCAGCAGCTTAGTAGGGGTTTGGGACAGGGATATCTACGAGCAGTACTTC. The rearrangement joins TRBV11-2 to TRBJ2-7; 9 bases agree with TRBD1. The CDR3 runs to 18 residues. Germline V gene sequence: CDR1 SGHAT, CDR2 FQNNGV. J gave up 3 bases and V 1 base, and 13 bases lay outside the gene matches. Together with reference TRBV11-2 and TRBJ2-7, the CDR3 gives the full variable domain: EAGVAQSPRYKIIEKRQSVAFWCNPISGHATLYWYQQILGQGPKLLIQFQNNGVVDDSQLPKDRFSAERLKGVDSTLKIQPAKLEDSAVYLCASSLVGVWDRDIYEQYFGPGTRLTVT.

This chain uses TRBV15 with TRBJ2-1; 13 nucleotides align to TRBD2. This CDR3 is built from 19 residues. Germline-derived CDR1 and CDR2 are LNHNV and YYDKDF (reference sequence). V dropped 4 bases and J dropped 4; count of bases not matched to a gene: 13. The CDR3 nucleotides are TGTGCCACCAGCATGGGACTAGCGGGAACCTTACCCAATTACAATGAGCAGTTCTTC. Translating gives CATSMGLAGTLPNYNEQFF.

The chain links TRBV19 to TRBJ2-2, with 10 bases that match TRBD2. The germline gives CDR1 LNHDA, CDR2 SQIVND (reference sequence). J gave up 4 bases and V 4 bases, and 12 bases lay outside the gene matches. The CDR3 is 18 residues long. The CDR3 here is CASSTSSPGLASTGELFF. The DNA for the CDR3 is TGTGCCAGTAGTACCTCATCTCCGGGACTAGCGAGCACCGGGGAGCTGTTTTTT.